A selection of T cell receptor beta chains follows, all from one sample in a study of T cell clonotyping in hematopoietic cell transplantation. Assay: immunoSEQ multiplex PCR; the TCRdb copy retains only in-frame clones and omits some. Counted here are more than 10,000 clones, around 90% occurring once; the ten biggest clones make up over 1%. Material: peripheral blood mononuclear cells. These receptors were obtained from a man younger than 45 in good health. Some clones in this sample may be carry-over from other donors' samples. CDR3s include the opening cysteine and the closing phenylalanine or tryptophan. Each record gives: clone size, D gene, V gene, J gene, CDR3 protein, CDR3 DNA. The D gene is left open where the match is weak. Expanded clones get a size class; other rows say once, few or many, or leave the size out.

clone_size: -
d_call: -
v_call: TRBV2
j_call: TRBJ2-7
cdr3_aa: CASSAAGVYEQYF
cdr3_nt: TGTGCCAGCAGTGCGGCAGGGGTCTACGAGCAGTACTTC

clone_size: -
d_call: TRBD1
v_call: TRBV30
j_call: TRBJ1-1
cdr3_aa: CAWSTSQGAAFF
cdr3_nt: TGTGCCTGGAGTACGAGCCAGGGGGCAGCTTTCTTT

clone_size: -
d_call: -
v_call: TRBV5-1
j_call: TRBJ2-7
cdr3_aa: CASRGTVEQYF
cdr3_nt: TGCGCCAGCAGAGGTACAGTCGAGCAGTACTTC

clone_size: -
d_call: -
v_call: TRBV2
j_call: TRBJ1-4
cdr3_aa: CASSDRVGQVEKLFF
cdr3_nt: TGTGCCAGCAGTGATCGGGTGGGGCAGGTTGAAAAACTGTTTTTT

clone_size: once
d_call: TRBD1
v_call: TRBV13
j_call: TRBJ1-2
cdr3_aa: CASSSSGTGLYTF
cdr3_nt: TGTGCCAGCAGCTCCTCCGGGACAGGGCTCTACACCTTC

clone_size: -
d_call: TRBD1
v_call: TRBV6-5
j_call: TRBJ1-2
cdr3_aa: CASSLRDRDGYTF
cdr3_nt: TGTGCCAGCAGTTTACGGGACAGGGATGGCTACACCTTC

clone_size: -
d_call: TRBD1
v_call: TRBV27
j_call: TRBJ1-3
cdr3_aa: CASSIGTGEHSGNTIYF
cdr3_nt: TGTGCCAGCTCTATCGGGACAGGAGAACACTCTGGAAACACCATATATTTT

clone_size: -
d_call: -
v_call: TRBV5-1
j_call: TRBJ2-7
cdr3_aa: CASSLESRSYEQYF
cdr3_nt: TGCGCCAGCAGCTTGGAGTCCAGGTCCTACGAGCAGTACTTC

clone_size: -
d_call: -
v_call: TRBV6-5
j_call: TRBJ2-7
cdr3_aa: CASSYAYPLTYEQYF
cdr3_nt: TGTGCCAGCAGTTACGCCTATCCGCTTACCTACGAGCAGTACTTC

clone_size: -
d_call: -
v_call: TRBV29-1
j_call: TRBJ2-7
cdr3_aa: CSVEVSYEQYF
cdr3_nt: TGCAGCGTTGAGGTCTCCTACGAGCAGTACTTC

clone_size: -
d_call: -
v_call: TRBV6-5
j_call: TRBJ1-1
cdr3_aa: CASSYSQGRTEAFF
cdr3_nt: TGTGCCAGCAGTTACTCTCAGGGCCGGACTGAAGCTTTCTTT

clone_size: -
d_call: -
v_call: TRBV30
j_call: TRBJ2-3
cdr3_aa: CAWSVGAPGDTQYF
cdr3_nt: TGTGCCTGGAGTGTAGGAGCCCCCGGCGATACGCAGTATTTT

clone_size: once
d_call: -
v_call: TRBV5-1
j_call: TRBJ1-1
cdr3_aa: CASSTPSGARGEAFF
cdr3_nt: TGCGCCAGCAGCACCCCTTCCGGGGCCCGGGGTGAAGCTTTCTTT

clone_size: few
d_call: -
v_call: TRBV6-1
j_call: TRBJ1-2
cdr3_aa: CATRGLSGYGYTF
cdr3_nt: TGTGCCACTCGTGGACTCTCGGGCTATGGCTACACCTTC

clone_size: once
d_call: -
v_call: TRBV12-5
j_call: TRBJ2-1
cdr3_aa: CASGGTGGAYNEQFF
cdr3_nt: TGTGCTAGTGGTGGGACCGGAGGAGCCTACAATGAGCAGTTCTTC

clone_size: -
d_call: -
v_call: TRBV19
j_call: TRBJ2-7
cdr3_aa: CASSEQGIHEQYF
cdr3_nt: TGTGCCAGTAGCGAACAGGGTATCCACGAGCAGTACTTC

clone_size: once
d_call: -
v_call: TRBV6-5
j_call: TRBJ1-2
cdr3_aa: CASSYSLLYGYTF
cdr3_nt: TGTGCCAGCAGTTACTCGTTACTCTATGGCTACACCTTC

clone_size: -
d_call: TRBD1
v_call: TRBV29-1
j_call: TRBJ1-1
cdr3_aa: CSVLGQQGTEAFF
cdr3_nt: TGCAGCGTCCTGGGACAGCAGGGCACTGAAGCTTTCTTT

clone_size: -
d_call: -
v_call: TRBV25-1
j_call: TRBJ1-1
cdr3_aa: CASSGYSGTEAFF
cdr3_nt: TGTGCCAGCAGTGGATACAGTGGCACTGAAGCTTTCTTT

clone_size: -
d_call: -
v_call: TRBV5-1
j_call: TRBJ2-7
cdr3_aa: CASSLATAPGEQYF
cdr3_nt: TGCGCCAGCAGCTTGGCCACGGCCCCGGGAGAGCAGTACTTC

clone_size: -
d_call: -
v_call: TRBV19
j_call: TRBJ1-2
cdr3_aa: CASIAGEVGYTF
cdr3_nt: TGTGCCAGTATAGCAGGAGAAGTTGGCTACACCTTC

clone_size: -
d_call: TRBD1
v_call: TRBV7-8
j_call: TRBJ1-5
cdr3_aa: CASSGTGSRNQPQHF
cdr3_nt: TGTGCCAGCAGCGGGACAGGTTCTCGGAATCAGCCCCAGCATTTT

clone_size: -
d_call: -
v_call: TRBV6-5
j_call: TRBJ2-7
cdr3_aa: CASSYSKGNNEQYF
cdr3_nt: TGTGCCAGCAGTTACTCGAAGGGGAACAACGAGCAGTACTTC

clone_size: -
d_call: -
v_call: TRBV6-1
j_call: TRBJ1-4
cdr3_aa: CTSSLQPGTNEKLFF
cdr3_nt: TGTACCAGCAGTCTCCAGCCAGGGACTAATGAAAAACTGTTTTTT

clone_size: -
d_call: -
v_call: TRBV4-1
j_call: TRBJ1-5
cdr3_aa: CASSQGPYGGEVNQPQHF
cdr3_nt: TGCGCCAGCAGCCAAGGTCCTTACGGGGGCGAGGTCAATCAGCCCCAGCATTTT

clone_size: -
d_call: TRBD2
v_call: TRBV2
j_call: TRBJ2-1
cdr3_aa: CASRRTSGYNEQFF
cdr3_nt: TGTGCCAGCAGAAGGACTAGCGGCTACAATGAGCAGTTCTTC

clone_size: once
d_call: TRBD1
v_call: TRBV6-5
j_call: TRBJ1-2
cdr3_aa: CASSPSGGDASGYTF
cdr3_nt: TGTGCCAGCAGTCCCTCAGGGGGCGATGCTTCCGGCTACACCTTC

clone_size: -
d_call: -
v_call: TRBV5-1
j_call: TRBJ2-5
cdr3_aa: CASSPSGGRGETQYF
cdr3_nt: TGCGCCAGCAGCCCGTCGGGGGGAAGGGGGGAGACCCAGTACTTC

clone_size: -
d_call: TRBD1
v_call: TRBV25-1
j_call: TRBJ1-5
cdr3_aa: CASSDSGGRNNQPQHF
cdr3_nt: TGTGCCAGCAGTGATTCAGGGGGACGGAACAATCAGCCCCAGCATTTT

clone_size: -
d_call: TRBD1
v_call: TRBV23-1
j_call: TRBJ2-2
cdr3_aa: CASKTGVNTGELFF
cdr3_nt: TGCGCCAGCAAGACAGGGGTGAACACCGGGGAGCTGTTTTTT

clone_size: -
d_call: -
v_call: TRBV10-3
j_call: TRBJ1-1
cdr3_aa: CAINQAVNTEAFF
cdr3_nt: TGTGCCATCAACCAGGCCGTGAACACTGAAGCTTTCTTT

clone_size: -
d_call: TRBD2
v_call: TRBV4-2
j_call: TRBJ2-1
cdr3_aa: CASSTLTASGDEQFF
cdr3_nt: TGTGCCAGCAGCACGCTTACCGCTAGCGGAGATGAGCAGTTCTTC

clone_size: -
d_call: -
v_call: TRBV11-2
j_call: TRBJ2-7
cdr3_aa: CASSPVPTGEQYF
cdr3_nt: TGTGCCAGCAGCCCGGTCCCAACGGGCGAGCAGTACTTC

clone_size: -
d_call: -
v_call: TRBV5-6
j_call: TRBJ1-3
cdr3_aa: CASSLRGDVAGNTIYF
cdr3_nt: TGTGCCAGCAGCTTGAGGGGTGATGTCGCTGGAAACACCATATATTTT

clone_size: -
d_call: -
v_call: TRBV28
j_call: TRBJ1-1
cdr3_aa: CASGGLRGNTEAFF
cdr3_nt: TGTGCCAGCGGGGGGCTAAGGGGTAACACTGAAGCTTTCTTT

clone_size: -
d_call: TRBD2
v_call: TRBV29-1
j_call: TRBJ2-2
cdr3_aa: CSVRTSGTNTGELFF
cdr3_nt: TGCAGCGTGAGGACTAGCGGGACAAACACCGGGGAGCTGTTTTTT

clone_size: -
d_call: TRBD1
v_call: TRBV11-3
j_call: TRBJ1-4
cdr3_aa: CASSKGDSKTTNEKLFF
cdr3_nt: TGTGCCAGCTCTAAAGGGGACAGCAAAACAACTAATGAAAAACTGTTTTTT

clone_size: few
d_call: TRBD1
v_call: TRBV6-1
j_call: TRBJ1-5
cdr3_aa: CASSEIPGTDGNQPQHF
cdr3_nt: TGTGCCAGCAGTGAGATACCGGGGACAGACGGGAATCAGCCCCAGCATTTT

clone_size: once
d_call: TRBD2
v_call: TRBV5-4
j_call: TRBJ2-2
cdr3_aa: CASSSGRRDTGELFF
cdr3_nt: TGTGCCAGCAGCTCCGGGAGGCGCGACACCGGGGAGCTGTTTTTT

clone_size: -
d_call: -
v_call: TRBV4-1
j_call: TRBJ1-3
cdr3_aa: CASSPIPISGNTIYF
cdr3_nt: TGCGCCAGCAGCCCTATACCAATCTCTGGAAACACCATATATTTT

clone_size: -
d_call: TRBD1
v_call: TRBV6-5
j_call: TRBJ2-7
cdr3_aa: CASRSGQGVSEQYF
cdr3_nt: TGTGCCAGCAGATCGGGACAGGGTGTCAGCGAGCAGTACTTC

clone_size: -
d_call: TRBD2
v_call: TRBV5-5
j_call: TRBJ2-2
cdr3_aa: CASSLSSGANTGELFF
cdr3_nt: TGTGCCAGCAGCTTATCTAGCGGCGCGAACACCGGGGAGCTGTTTTTT

clone_size: -
d_call: -
v_call: TRBV30
j_call: TRBJ1-2
cdr3_aa: CAWALGMGYGYTF
cdr3_nt: TGTGCCTGGGCACTTGGGATGGGCTATGGCTACACCTTC

clone_size: -
d_call: TRBD1
v_call: TRBV19
j_call: TRBJ1-4
cdr3_aa: CASSEQGAQEKLFF
cdr3_nt: TGTGCCAGTAGCGAACAGGGGGCGCAGGAAAAACTGTTTTTT

clone_size: -
d_call: -
v_call: TRBV30
j_call: TRBJ1-4
cdr3_aa: CAWSVGRHTSVLREKLFF
cdr3_nt: TGTGCCTGGAGTGTAGGGCGGCACACTAGTGTTCTAAGGGAAAAACTGTTTTTT

clone_size: once
d_call: -
v_call: TRBV6-1
j_call: TRBJ1-2
cdr3_aa: CASSERGDDNYGYTF
cdr3_nt: TGTGCCAGCAGTGAACGTGGCGATGACAACTATGGCTACACCTTC

clone_size: -
d_call: -
v_call: TRBV5-4
j_call: TRBJ2-7
cdr3_aa: CASNRGGTAYEQYF
cdr3_nt: TGTGCCAGCAACCGAGGGGGGACCGCCTACGAGCAGTACTTC

clone_size: -
d_call: TRBD1
v_call: TRBV5-6
j_call: TRBJ1-1
cdr3_aa: CASSPHRQGLNTEAFF
cdr3_nt: TGTGCCAGCAGCCCCCACCGACAGGGTTTGAACACTGAAGCTTTCTTT

clone_size: few
d_call: TRBD1
v_call: TRBV6-5
j_call: TRBJ1-2
cdr3_aa: CASRPPRTGSYGYTF
cdr3_nt: TGTGCCAGCCGCCCCCCAAGGACAGGGAGCTATGGCTACACCTTC

clone_size: -
d_call: TRBD1
v_call: TRBV6-1
j_call: TRBJ1-1
cdr3_aa: CASSVDRGRTEAFF
cdr3_nt: TGTGCCAGCAGTGTTGACAGGGGGCGGACTGAAGCTTTCTTT

clone_size: once
d_call: -
v_call: TRBV2
j_call: TRBJ1-2
cdr3_aa: CASTGRAGGYGYTF
cdr3_nt: TGTGCCAGCACCGGACGGGCCGGTGGCTATGGCTACACCTTC

clone_size: -
d_call: TRBD2
v_call: TRBV7-7
j_call: TRBJ2-1
cdr3_aa: CASSLLAGGSAYNEQFF
cdr3_nt: TGTGCTAGCAGCTTACTAGCGGGGGGGAGTGCCTACAATGAGCAGTTCTTC

clone_size: -
d_call: -
v_call: TRBV10-3
j_call: TRBJ1-2
cdr3_aa: CAITQDSYGYTF
cdr3_nt: TGTGCCATCACCCAGGATAGCTATGGCTACACCTTC

clone_size: -
d_call: -
v_call: TRBV10-3
j_call: TRBJ2-7
cdr3_aa: CAISRAQDQYF
cdr3_nt: TGTGCCATCAGTCGTGCGCAGGATCAGTACTTC